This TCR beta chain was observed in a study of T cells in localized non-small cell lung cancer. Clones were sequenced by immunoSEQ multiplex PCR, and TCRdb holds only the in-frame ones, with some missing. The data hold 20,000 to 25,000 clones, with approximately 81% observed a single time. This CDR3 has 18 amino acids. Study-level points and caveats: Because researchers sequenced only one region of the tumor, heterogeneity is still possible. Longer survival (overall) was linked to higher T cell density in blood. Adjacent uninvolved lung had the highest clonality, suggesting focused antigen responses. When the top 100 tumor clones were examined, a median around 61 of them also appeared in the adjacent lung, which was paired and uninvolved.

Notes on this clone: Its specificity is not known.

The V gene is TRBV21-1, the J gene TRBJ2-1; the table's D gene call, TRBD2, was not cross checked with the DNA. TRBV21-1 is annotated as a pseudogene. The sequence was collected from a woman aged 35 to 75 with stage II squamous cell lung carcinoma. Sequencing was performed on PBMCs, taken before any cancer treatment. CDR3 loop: CASSAPRTSGSSYNEQFF. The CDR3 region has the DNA TGTGCCAGCAGCGCCCCTAGGACTAGCGGGAGCTCCTACAATGAGCAGTTCTTC.